This T cell receptor beta chain emerged from a study of cytomegalovirus exposure and HLA in healthy donors. Using immunoSEQ multiplex PCR, the repertoire was profiled, and TCRdb retains in-frame clones only, with some absent. The sample yields 100,000 to 120,000 clones, approximately 87% seen once. V lost 6 bases to trimming and J lost 3 bases; unmatched junction nucleotides: 6. In germline, CDR1 is SQVTM, CDR2 ANQGSEA. The CDR3 runs to 14 residues. This receptor was identified in a woman aged 30 to 39 in good health and CMV-seropositive. Input material: PBMCs. This chain connects TRBV29-1 to TRBJ2-5; TRBD2 agrees at 11 bases. The CDR3 DNA is TGCAGCGTCGCTAGCGGGAGGTGGGAAGAGACCCAGTACTTC. Its translation: CSVASGRWEETQYF.